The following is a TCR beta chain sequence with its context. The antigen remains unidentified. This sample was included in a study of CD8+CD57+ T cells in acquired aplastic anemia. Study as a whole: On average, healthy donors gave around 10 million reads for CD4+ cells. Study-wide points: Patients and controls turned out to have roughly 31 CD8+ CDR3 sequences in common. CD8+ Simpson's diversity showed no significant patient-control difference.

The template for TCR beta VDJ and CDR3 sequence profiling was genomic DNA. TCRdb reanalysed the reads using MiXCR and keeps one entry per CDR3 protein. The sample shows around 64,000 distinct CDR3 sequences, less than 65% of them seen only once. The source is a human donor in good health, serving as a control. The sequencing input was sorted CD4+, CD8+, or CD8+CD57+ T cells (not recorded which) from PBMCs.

CDR3 amino acids: CATSRSTGVGEQFF. Written as DNA, the CDR3 is TGTGCCACCAGCAGATCGACAGGGGTAGGTGAGCAGTTCTTC. The V and J genes are TRBV15 and TRBJ2-1; 8 bases fit TRBD1. The CDR3 runs to 14 residues. Germline CDR1 LNHNV, CDR2 YYDKDF (reference sequence). V dropped 2 bases and J dropped 9; count of bases not matched to a gene: 6.